This TCR beta chain derives from a study of blood T cells in healthy people across ages. This clonotype was recorded a few times. Trimming took 6 bases from V and 8 from J, leaving 14 bases between them. The germline gives CDR1 LNHDA, CDR2 SQIVND (reference sequence). The CDR3 totals 13 residues. A second roughly 7 to 12 cycle PCR used barcoded and J-beta primers. TCRdb recomputed calls from the 5' RACE reads with MiXCR, one row per CDR3 protein. In the table there are 540,000 or so distinct CDR3 sequences, under 55% of which are singletons. The chain joins TRBV19 to TRBJ2-4, with D possibly TRBD1 on 6 matching bases. Sequenced sample: blood. This sequence was found in a man aged 80 or over in good health. The CDR3, as DNA: TGTGCCAGTAGAGGCACAGGGAAAGACATTCAGTACTTC. Amino acids: CASRGTGKDIQYF.